What follows describes a single TCR beta chain. Its antigen remains unidentified. CDR1 is MNHNY, CDR2 SVGAGI, per germline (reference sequence). The CDR3 spans 15 residues. Deletions cut 4 bases from V and 0 bases from J, with 10 bases between. The data were obtained in a study of OX40 agonist ivuxolimab in advanced cancers. Whole-study context: A diagnosis of hepatocellular carcinoma, melanoma, renal cell or head and neck cancer was present in dose-escalation patients. Notes on the study in general: CD8+ T cells showed, on average, more clonal expansion than CD4+ cells. CD4+ and CD8+ blood T cells expanded clonally by week 6 at 0.1 to 3.0 mg/kg.

Libraries were prepared by immunoSEQ multiplex PCR; TCRdb keeps only in-frame clonotypes and omits some of them. This table has roughly 65,000 clones, more than 85% appearing once. The gene calls are TRBV6-6 and TRBJ1-3; D remains unclear. The sequences come from CD4+ or CD8+ T cells sorted from blood, collected in a trial of the OX40 agonist ivuxolimab. This clonotype originated in an adult with an advanced solid tumor such as melanoma, head and neck, liver or kidney cancer. CDR3: CASSLTASSGNTIYF. CDR3 bases: TGTGCCAGCAGTTTGACGGCGAGCTCTGGAAACACCATATATTTT.